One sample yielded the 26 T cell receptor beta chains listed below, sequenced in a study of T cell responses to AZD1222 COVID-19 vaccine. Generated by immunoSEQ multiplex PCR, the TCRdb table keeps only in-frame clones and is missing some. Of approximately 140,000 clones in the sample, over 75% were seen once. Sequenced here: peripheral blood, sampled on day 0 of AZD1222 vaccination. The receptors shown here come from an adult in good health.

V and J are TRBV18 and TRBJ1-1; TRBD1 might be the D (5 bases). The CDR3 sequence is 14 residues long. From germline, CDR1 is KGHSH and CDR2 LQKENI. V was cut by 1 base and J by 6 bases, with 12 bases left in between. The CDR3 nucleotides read TGTGCCAGCTCACCACTTAAGGGGAAGTCTGAAGCTTTCTTT. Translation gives CASSPLKGKSEAFF.

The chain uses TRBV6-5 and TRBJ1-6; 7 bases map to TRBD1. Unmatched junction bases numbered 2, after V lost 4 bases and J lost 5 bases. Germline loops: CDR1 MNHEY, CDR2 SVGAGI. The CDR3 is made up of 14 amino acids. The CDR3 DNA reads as TGTGCCAGCAGTTCCGGGACAGATAATTCACCCCTCCACTTT. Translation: CASSSGTDNSPLHF.

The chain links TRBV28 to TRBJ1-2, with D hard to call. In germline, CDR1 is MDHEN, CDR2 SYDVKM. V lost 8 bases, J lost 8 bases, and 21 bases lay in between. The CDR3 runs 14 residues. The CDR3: CASSNPGWEEGYTF. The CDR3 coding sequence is TGTGCCAGCTCTAATCCGGGATGGGAGGAAGGCTACACCTTC.

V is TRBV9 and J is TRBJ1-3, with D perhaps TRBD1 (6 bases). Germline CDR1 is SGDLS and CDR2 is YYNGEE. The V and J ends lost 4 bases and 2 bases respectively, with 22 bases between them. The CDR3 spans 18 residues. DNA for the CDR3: TGTGCCAGCAGCTCAACGCCAGGGGCACTAACTACTGGAAACACCATATATTTT. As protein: CASSSTPGALTTGNTIYF.

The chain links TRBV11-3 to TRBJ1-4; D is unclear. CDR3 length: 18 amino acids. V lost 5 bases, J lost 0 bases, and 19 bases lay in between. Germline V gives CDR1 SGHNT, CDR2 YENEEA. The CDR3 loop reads CASSQPGEAFATNEKLFF. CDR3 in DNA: TGTGCCAGCAGCCAACCCGGGGAGGCCTTTGCAACTAATGAAAAACTGTTTTTT. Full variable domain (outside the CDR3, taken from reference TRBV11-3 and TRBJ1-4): EAGVVQSPRYKIIEKKQPVAFWCNPISGHNTLYWYLQNLGQGPELLIRYENEEAVDDSQLPKDRFSAERLKGVDSTLKIQPAELGDSAVYLCASSQPGEAFATNEKLFFGSGTQLSVL.

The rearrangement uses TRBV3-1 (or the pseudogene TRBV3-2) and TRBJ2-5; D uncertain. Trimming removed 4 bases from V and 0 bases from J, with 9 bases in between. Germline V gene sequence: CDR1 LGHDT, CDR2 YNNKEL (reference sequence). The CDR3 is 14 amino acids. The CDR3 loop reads CASSPTVNQETQYF. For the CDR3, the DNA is TGTGCCAGCAGCCCTACAGTGAACCAAGAGACCCAGTACTTC.

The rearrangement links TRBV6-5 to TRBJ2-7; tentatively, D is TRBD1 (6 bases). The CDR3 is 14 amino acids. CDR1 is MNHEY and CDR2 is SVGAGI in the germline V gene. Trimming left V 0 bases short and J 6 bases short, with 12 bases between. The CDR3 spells CASSYSMGASEQYF. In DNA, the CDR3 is TGTGCCAGCAGTTACTCGATGGGGGCTAGCGAGCAGTACTTC.

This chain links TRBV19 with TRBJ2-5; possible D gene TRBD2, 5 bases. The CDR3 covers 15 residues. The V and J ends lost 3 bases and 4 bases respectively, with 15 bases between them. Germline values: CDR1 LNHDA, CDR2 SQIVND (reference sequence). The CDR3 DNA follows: TGTGCCAGTAGTATGGCCGGGCGGAGGACAGAGACCCAGTACTTC. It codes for CASSMAGRRTETQYF.

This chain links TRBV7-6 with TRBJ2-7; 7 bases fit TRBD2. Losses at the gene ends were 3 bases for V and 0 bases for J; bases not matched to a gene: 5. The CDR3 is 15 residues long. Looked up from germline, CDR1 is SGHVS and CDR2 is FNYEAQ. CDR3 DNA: TGTGCCAGCAGCTTGGGTCAGCGGGGCTCCTACGAGCAGTACTTC. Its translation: CASSLGQRGSYEQYF.

The CDR3: CASRSTGGYGYTF. CDR3 nucleotide sequence: TGTGCCAGCAGGTCAACAGGGGGCTATGGCTACACCTTC. The chain uses TRBV12-3 or TRBV12-4 and TRBJ1-2; TRBD1 agrees at 8 bases. This CDR3 spans 13 amino acids. The ends lost 6 bases at V and 4 bases at J; junction bases unmatched: 4.

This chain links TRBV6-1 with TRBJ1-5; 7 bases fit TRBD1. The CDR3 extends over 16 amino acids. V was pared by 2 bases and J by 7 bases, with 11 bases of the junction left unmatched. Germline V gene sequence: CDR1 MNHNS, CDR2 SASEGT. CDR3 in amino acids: CASSEFGAGGGQPQHF. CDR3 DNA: TGTGCCAGCAGTGAATTTGGGGCAGGGGGTGGACAGCCCCAGCATTTT.

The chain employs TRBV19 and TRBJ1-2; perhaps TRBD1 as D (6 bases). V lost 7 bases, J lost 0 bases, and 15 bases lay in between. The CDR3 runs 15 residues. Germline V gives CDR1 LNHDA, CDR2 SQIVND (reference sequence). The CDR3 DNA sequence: TGTGCCAGTATTTTCTCCGGGACACCTAACTATGGCTACACCTTC. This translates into CASIFSGTPNYGYTF.

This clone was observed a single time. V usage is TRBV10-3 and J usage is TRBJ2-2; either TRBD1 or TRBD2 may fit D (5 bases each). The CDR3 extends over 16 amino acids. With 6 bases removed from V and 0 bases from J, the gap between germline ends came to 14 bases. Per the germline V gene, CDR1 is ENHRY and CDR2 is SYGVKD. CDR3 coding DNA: TGTGCCATCAGCACCGGGACCTCGACGAACACCGGGGAGCTGTTTTTT. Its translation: CAISTGTSTNTGELFF.

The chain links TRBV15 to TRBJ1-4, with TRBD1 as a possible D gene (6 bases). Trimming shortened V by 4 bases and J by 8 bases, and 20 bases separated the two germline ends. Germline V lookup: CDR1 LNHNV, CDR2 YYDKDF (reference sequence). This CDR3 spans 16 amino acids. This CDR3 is CATSTGKTGGDEKLFF. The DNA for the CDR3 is TGTGCCACCAGCACGGGGAAGACAGGAGGAGACGAAAAACTGTTTTTT.

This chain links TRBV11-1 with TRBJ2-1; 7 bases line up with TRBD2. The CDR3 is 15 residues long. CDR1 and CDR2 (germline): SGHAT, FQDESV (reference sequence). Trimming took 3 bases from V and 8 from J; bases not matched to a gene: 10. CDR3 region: CASSLTSPFKDEQFF. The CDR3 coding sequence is TGTGCCAGCAGCTTGACTAGCCCCTTTAAGGATGAGCAGTTCTTC.

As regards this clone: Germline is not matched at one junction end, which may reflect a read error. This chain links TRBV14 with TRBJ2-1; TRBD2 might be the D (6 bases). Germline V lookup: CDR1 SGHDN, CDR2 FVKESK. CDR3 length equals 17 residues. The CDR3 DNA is TGTGCCAGCAACCAAGGAGGGAGCGTGCAGTCCTACAATGAGCAGTTCTTC. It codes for CASNQGGSVQSYNEQFF.

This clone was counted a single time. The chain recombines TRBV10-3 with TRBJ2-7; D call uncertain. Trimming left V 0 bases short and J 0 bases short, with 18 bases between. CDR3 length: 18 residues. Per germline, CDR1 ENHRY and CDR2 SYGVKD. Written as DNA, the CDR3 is TGTGCCATCAGTGAGTCGAGACTCCAGGCAGACTTCTCCTACGAGCAGTACTTC. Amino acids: CAISESRLQADFSYEQYF.

The CDR3 loop reads CASSPFGTTGNTIYF. CDR3 coding DNA: TGTGCCAGCAGTCCCTTTGGGACAACTGGAAACACCATATATTTT. The rearrangement uses TRBV25-1 and TRBJ1-3, with a possible D match to TRBD1 (6 bases). V was cut by 5 bases and J by 2 bases, with 13 bases left in between. The CDR3 length is 15 residues. Per the germline V gene, CDR1 is MGHDK and CDR2 is SYGVNS.

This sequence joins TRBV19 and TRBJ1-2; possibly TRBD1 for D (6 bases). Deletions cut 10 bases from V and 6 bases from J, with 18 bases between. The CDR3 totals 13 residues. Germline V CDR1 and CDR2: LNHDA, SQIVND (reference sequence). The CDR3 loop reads CATHRGRDNGYTF. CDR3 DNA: TGTGCCACCCACCGGGGCAGGGACAATGGCTACACCTTC.

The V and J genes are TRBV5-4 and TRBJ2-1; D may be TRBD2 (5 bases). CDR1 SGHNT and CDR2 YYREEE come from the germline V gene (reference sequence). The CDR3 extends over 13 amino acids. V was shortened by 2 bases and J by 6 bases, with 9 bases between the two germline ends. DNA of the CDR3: TGTGCCAGCAGCTTACCCGGGATCAATGAGCAGTTCTTC. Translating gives CASSLPGINEQFF.

The DNA of the CDR3 is TGTGCCAGCAGCTTAGGAGTAGCGGGAGCGGGGAAGGCCAAAAACATTCAGTACTTC. Translating it yields CASSLGVAGAGKAKNIQYF. This sequence joins TRBV7-8 and TRBJ2-4, with TRBD2 identical over 9 bases. CDR1 and CDR2 from the germline V gene are SGHVS and FQNEAQ. CDR3 length: 19 amino acids. Germline trimming cut 1 base from V and 1 base from J; bases unmatched to any gene: 11.

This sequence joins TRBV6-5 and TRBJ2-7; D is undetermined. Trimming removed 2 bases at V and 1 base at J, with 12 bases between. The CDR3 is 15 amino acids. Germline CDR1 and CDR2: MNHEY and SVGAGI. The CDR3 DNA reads TGTGCCAGCAGTTACGAGGCAGCCCTATCCTACGAGCAGTACTTC. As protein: CASSYEAALSYEQYF.

CDR3 nucleotides: TGCGCCAGCAGCCAGAGTGGACAGGCTTCTGGGGCCAACGTCCTGACTTTC. Its protein product is CASSQSGQASGANVLTF. The rearrangement joins TRBV4-3 to TRBJ2-6; 7 positions agree with TRBD1. Germline V CDR1 and CDR2: LGHNA, YSLEER. The CDR3 length is 17 residues. The junction had 6 bases not matched to a gene; V was cut back by 3 bases and J by 1 base.

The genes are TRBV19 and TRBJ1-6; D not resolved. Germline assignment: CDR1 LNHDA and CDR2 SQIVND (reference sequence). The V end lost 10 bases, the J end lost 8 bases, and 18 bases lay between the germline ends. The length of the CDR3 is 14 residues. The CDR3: CATSRQARDSPLHF. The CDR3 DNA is TGTGCCACCAGCCGGCAGGCAAGGGATTCACCCCTCCACTTT.

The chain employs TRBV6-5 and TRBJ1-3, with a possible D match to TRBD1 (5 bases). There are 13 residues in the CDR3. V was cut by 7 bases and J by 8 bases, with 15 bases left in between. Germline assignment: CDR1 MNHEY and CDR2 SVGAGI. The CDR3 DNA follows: TGTGCCAGCATTACTAGGGGAGGGGACACCATATATTTT. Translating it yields CASITRGGDTIYF.

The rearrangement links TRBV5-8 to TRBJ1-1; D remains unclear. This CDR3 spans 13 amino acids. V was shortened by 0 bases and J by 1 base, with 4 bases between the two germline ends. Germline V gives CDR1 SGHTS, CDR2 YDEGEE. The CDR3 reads CASSLVTNTEAFF. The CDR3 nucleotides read TGTGCCAGCAGCTTGGTGACGAACACTGAAGCTTTCTTT.